This record looks at one TCR beta chain sequence and its context. This record belongs to a study of regulatory T cells in long-lasting Graves disease. Time point meaning: newly diagnosed GD, antithyroid drugs for less than 3 months. Following extraction of RNA from PBMCs, that RNA was used to make the TCR library. TCR beta libraries were built with iRepertoire HTBI primers and Arm-PCR of CDR3 regions. TCRdb analysed the multiplex PCR reads with MiXCR anew, one entry per CDR3 protein. Among about 540,000 distinct CDR3 sequences listed, approximately 15% were seen once. In addition, the sample was reused for a study of T cells in Graves' hyperthyroidism and ophthalmopathy.

The source is a man aged 25 to 40 with Graves disease. The input for sequencing was peripheral blood mononuclear cells (PBMCs), taken at new diagnosis, from a patient treated with antithyroid drugs.

The CDR3 sequence: CASSQPGEGTEAFF. The CDR3 nucleotides read TGTGCCAGCAGCCAACCGGGGGAGGGGACTGAAGCTTTCTTT. V gene TRBV4-2 combines with J gene TRBJ1-1, with D tentatively TRBD1 (5 bases). This CDR3 spans 14 amino acids. The ends were cut back, 2 bases at V and 5 bases at J, with 12 bases in the middle. From germline, CDR1 is LGHNA and CDR2 YNFKEQ.